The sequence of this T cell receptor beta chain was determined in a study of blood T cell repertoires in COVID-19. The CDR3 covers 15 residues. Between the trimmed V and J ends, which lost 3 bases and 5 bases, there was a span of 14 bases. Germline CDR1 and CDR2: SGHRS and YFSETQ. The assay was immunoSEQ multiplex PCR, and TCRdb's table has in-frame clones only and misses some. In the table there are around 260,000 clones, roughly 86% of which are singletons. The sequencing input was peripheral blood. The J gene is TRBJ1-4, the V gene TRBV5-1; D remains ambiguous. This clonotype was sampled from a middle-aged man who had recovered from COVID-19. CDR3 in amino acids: CASSSALRVNEKLFF. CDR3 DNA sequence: TGCGCCAGCAGCTCCGCTCTCCGGGTAAATGAAAAACTGTTTTTT.